Sequencing of this TCR beta chain was carried out in a study of OX40 agonist ivuxolimab in advanced cancers. Study-wide background: Hepatocellular carcinoma, melanoma, renal cell or head and neck cancer occurred in dose-escalation patients. A history of anti-PD-1, anti-PD-L1 or anti-CTLA-4 therapy was acceptable, and approximately 41% had some. Regarding the study as a whole: At 0.1 to 3.0 mg/kg, CD4+ and CD8+ blood T cells expanded clonally by week 6.

Autoimmune disease history or systemic immunosuppression disqualified patients. Of note for this clone: Its target is unknown.

The assay was immunoSEQ multiplex PCR, and TCRdb's table has in-frame clones only and misses some. Of more than 25,000 clones listed, less than 80% are singletons. V was clipped by 4 bases and J by 6 bases; unmatched bases: 9. Germline values: CDR1 SGHVS, CDR2 FNYEAQ. This CDR3 is 15 amino acids long. The V and J genes are TRBV7-6 and TRBJ2-3, with 8 positions matching TRBD2. Material: CD4+ or CD8+ T cells sorted from blood, obtained in a trial of the OX40 agonist ivuxolimab. This receptor was obtained from an adult with an advanced solid tumor such as melanoma, head and neck, liver or kidney cancer. The CDR3 loop is CASSSTPGTRDTQYF. The CDR3 DNA follows: TGTGCCAGCAGCTCTACACCCGGGACTAGGGATACGCAGTATTTT. Supplemented by reference TRBV7-6 and TRBJ2-3, the full variable domain reads GAGVSQSPRYKVTKRGQDVALRCDPISGHVSLYWYRQALGQGPEFLTYFNYEAQQDKSGLPNDRFSAERPEGSISTLTIQRTEQRDSAMYRCASSSTPGTRDTQYFGPGTRLTVL.